This TCR beta chain is from a study of graft-versus-host responses after intestinal transplantation. Stimulators, roughly 200,000 irradiated and violet-dye-labeled cells, were plated with roughly 200,000 CFSE-labeled responder cells. V trimming: 6 bases; J trimming: 4 bases; junction bases outside the gene matches: 5. The CDR3 sequence is 15 residues long. The germline V gene encodes CDR1 MNHEY and CDR2 SMNVEV (reference sequence). TCRdb's table, derived via immunoSEQ multiplex PCR, lists solely in-frame clones and lacks some. This sample carries thousands of clones, around a third of them seen once, and the ten largest clones take around 2.8%. The study's findings and limits: Early after transplant, HvG clones declined as circulating GvH clones peaked. Individuals who had graft-donor T cell macrochimerism had allografts that showed high graft-versus-host to host-versus-graft clonal ratios. Detection of GvH clones occurred in recipient marrow, and some had their first appearance in ileum or blood.

The receptor comes from a human patient who was an organ donor for intestinal transplantation. The chain recombines TRBV27 with TRBJ2-1; 11 positions match TRBD2. Sample: alloreactive CD8+ T cells from a mixed lymphocyte reaction culture, taken before transplantation. Subset given: CFSE-low proliferating T cells sorted from approximately six-day pre-transplant mixed lymphocyte reaction (GvH or HvG direction). CDR3 in amino acids: CASSQVAGGYNEQFF. DNA of the CDR3: TGTGCCAGCAGCCAAGTAGCGGGAGGGTACAATGAGCAGTTCTTC.